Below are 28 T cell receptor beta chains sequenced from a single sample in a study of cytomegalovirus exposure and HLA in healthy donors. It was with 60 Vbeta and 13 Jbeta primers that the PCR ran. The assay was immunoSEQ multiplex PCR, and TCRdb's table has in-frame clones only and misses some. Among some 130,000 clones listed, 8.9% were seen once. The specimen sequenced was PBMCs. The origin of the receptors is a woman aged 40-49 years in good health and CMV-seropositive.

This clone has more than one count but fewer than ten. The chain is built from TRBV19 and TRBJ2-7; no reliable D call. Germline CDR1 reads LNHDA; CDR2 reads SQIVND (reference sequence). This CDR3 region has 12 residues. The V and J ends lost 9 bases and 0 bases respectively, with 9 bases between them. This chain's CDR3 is CASSPGSYEQYF. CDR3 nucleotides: TGTGCCAGCTCTCCGGGCTCCTACGAGCAGTACTTC.

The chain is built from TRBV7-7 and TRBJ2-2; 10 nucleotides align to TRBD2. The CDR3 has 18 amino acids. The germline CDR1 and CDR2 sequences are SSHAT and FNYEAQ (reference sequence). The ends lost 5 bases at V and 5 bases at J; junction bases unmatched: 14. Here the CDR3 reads CASSPRSSGGLLTGELFF. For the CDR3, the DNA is TGTGCCAGCAGCCCCCGGAGTAGCGGGGGGTTACTGACCGGGGAGCTGTTTTTT. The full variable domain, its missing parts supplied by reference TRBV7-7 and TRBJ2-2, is GAGVSQSPRYKVTKRGQDVTLRCDPISSHATLYWYQQALGQGPEFLTYFNYEAQPDKSGLPSDRFSAERPEGSISTLTIQRTEQRDSAMYRCASSPRSSGGLLTGELFFGEGSRLTVL.

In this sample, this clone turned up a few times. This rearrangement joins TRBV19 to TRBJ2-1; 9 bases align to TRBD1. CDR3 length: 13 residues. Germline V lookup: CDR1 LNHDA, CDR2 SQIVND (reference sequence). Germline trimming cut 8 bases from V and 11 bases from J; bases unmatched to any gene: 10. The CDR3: CASESRDRAKQFF. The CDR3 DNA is TGTGCCAGTGAGTCCCGGGACAGGGCCAAGCAGTTCTTC.

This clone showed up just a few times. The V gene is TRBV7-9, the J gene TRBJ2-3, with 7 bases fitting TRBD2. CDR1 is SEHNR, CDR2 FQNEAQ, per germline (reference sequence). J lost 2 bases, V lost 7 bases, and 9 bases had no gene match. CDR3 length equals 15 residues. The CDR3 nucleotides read TGTGCCAGCAACAGCGGGACTATGACCACAGATACGCAGTATTTT. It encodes CASNSGTMTTDTQYF.

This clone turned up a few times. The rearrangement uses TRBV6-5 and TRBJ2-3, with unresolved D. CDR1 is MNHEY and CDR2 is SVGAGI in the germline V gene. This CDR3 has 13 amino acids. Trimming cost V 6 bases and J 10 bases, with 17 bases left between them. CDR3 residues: CASRPQERSPQYF. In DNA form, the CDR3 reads TGTGCCAGCAGGCCCCAGGAACGTTCGCCGCAGTATTTT.

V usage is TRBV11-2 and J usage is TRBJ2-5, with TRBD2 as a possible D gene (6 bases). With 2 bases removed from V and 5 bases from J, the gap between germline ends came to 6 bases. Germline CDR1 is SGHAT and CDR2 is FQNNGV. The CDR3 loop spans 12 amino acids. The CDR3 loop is CASSLRGETQYF. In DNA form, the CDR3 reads TGTGCCAGCAGCTTACGGGGGGAGACCCAGTACTTC.

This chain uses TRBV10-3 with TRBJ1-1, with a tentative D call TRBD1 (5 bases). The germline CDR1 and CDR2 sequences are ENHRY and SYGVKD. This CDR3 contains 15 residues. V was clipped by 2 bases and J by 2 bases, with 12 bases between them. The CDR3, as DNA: TGTGCCATCAGTGAGGGGGGAGGAGTCAACACTGAAGCTTTCTTT. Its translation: CAISEGGGVNTEAFF.

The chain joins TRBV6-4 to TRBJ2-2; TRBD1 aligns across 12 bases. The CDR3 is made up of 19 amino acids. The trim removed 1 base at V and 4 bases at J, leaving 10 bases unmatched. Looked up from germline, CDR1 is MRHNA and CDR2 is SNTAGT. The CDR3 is CASSDYRDRGRDGTGELFF. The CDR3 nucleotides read TGTGCCAGCAGTGACTACCGGGACAGGGGGCGCGATGGCACCGGGGAGCTGTTTTTT.

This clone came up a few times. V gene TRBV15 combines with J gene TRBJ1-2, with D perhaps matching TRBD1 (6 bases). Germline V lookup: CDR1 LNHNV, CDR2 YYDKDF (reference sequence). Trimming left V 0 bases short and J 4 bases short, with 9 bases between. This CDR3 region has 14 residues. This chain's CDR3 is CATSRDKGGYGYTF. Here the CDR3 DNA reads TGTGCCACCAGCAGAGATAAAGGGGGCTATGGCTACACCTTC. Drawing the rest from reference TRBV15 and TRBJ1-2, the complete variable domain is DAMVIQNPRYQVTQFGKPVTLSCSQTLNHNVMYWYQQKSSQAPKLLFHYYDKDFNNEADTPDNFQSRRPNTSFCFLDIRSPGLGDTAMYLCATSRDKGGYGYTFGSGTRLTVV.

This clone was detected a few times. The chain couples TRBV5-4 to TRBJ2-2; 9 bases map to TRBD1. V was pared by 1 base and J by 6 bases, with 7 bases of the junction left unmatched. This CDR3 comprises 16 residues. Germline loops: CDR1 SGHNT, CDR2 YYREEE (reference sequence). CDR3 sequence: CASSLKTTGGAGELFF. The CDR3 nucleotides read TGTGCCAGCAGCTTGAAGACGACAGGGGGTGCCGGGGAGCTGTTTTTT.

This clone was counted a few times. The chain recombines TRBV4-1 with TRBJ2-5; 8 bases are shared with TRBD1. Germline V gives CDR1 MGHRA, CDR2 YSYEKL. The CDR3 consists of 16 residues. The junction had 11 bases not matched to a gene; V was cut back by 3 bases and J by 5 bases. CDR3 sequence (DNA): TGCGCCAGCAGCCACGCCCTCCCCACAGGGGGTGAGACCCAGTACTTC. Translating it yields CASSHALPTGGETQYF.

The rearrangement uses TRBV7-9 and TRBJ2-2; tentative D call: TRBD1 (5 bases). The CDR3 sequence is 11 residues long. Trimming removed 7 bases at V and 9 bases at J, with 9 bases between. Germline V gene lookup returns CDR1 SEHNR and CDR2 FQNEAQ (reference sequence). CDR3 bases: TGTGCCAGCACCTTGGACAGGGAGCTGTTTTTT. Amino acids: CASTLDRELFF. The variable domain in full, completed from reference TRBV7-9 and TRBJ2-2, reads DTGVSQNPRHKITKRGQNVTFRCDPISEHNRLYWYRQTLGQGPEFLTYFQNEAQLEKSRLLSDRFSAERPKGSFSTLEIQRTEQGDSAMYLCASTLDRELFFGEGSRLTVL.

The CDR3 coding sequence is TGTGCCACCTCTACGCAAGAGACCCAGTACTTC. Protein: CATSTQETQYF. V is TRBV6-1 and J is TRBJ2-5; the D is unclear. The CDR3 runs 11 residues. V was cut by 10 bases and J by 2 bases, with 8 bases left in between. CDR1 is MNHNS and CDR2 is SASEGT in the germline V gene.

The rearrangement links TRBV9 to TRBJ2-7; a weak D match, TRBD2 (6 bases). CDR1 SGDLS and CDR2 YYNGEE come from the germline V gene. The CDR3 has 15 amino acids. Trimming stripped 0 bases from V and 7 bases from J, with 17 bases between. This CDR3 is CASSVGLAVLGEQYF. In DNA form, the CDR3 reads TGTGCCAGCAGCGTAGGATTAGCGGTGTTGGGTGAGCAGTACTTC. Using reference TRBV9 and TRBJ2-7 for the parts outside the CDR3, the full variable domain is DSGVTQTPKHLITATGQRVTLRCSPRSGDLSVYWYQQSLDQGLQFLIQYYNGEERAKGNILERFSAQQFPDLHSELNLSSLELGDSALYFCASSVGLAVLGEQYFGPGTRLTVT.

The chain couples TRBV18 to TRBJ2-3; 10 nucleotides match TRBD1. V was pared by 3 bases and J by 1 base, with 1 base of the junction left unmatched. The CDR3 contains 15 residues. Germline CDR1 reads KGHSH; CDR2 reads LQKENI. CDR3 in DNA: TGTGCCAGCTCACCGACAGGGGGCGGCACAGATACGCAGTATTTT. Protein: CASSPTGGGTDTQYF.

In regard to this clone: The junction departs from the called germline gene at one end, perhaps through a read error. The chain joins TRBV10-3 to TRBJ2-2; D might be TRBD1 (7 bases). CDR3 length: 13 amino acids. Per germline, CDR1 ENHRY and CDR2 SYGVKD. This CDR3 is CAISDRGDGEPFF. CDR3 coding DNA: TGTGCCATCAGTGACAGGGGGGACGGGGAGCCGTTTTTT.

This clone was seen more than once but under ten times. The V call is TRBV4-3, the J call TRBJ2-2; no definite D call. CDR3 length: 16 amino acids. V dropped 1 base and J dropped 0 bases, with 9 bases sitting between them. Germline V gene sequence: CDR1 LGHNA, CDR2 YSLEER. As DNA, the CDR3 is TGCGCCAGCAGCCAAGCCGACACCTCGAACACCGGGGAGCTGTTTTTT. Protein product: CASSQADTSNTGELFF.

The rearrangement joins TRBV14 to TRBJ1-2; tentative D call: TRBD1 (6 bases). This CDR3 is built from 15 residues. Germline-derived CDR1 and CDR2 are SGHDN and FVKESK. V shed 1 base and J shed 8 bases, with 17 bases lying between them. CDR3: CASSQVRQDLGGYTF. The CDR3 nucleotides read TGTGCCAGCAGCCAAGTTCGACAGGACCTGGGGGGCTACACCTTC.

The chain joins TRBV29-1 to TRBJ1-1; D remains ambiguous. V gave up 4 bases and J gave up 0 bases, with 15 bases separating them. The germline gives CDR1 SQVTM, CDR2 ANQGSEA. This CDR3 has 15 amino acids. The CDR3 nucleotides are TGCAGCGTTGGAGAGACTCTGCCTATGAACACTGAAGCTTTCTTT. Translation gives CSVGETLPMNTEAFF.

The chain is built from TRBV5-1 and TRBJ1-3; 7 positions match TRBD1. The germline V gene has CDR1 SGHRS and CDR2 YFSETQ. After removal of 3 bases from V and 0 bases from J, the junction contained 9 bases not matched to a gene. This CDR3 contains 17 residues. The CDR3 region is CASSSKGQISSGNTIYF. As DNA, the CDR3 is TGCGCCAGCAGCTCTAAGGGACAGATAAGCTCTGGAAACACCATATATTTT.

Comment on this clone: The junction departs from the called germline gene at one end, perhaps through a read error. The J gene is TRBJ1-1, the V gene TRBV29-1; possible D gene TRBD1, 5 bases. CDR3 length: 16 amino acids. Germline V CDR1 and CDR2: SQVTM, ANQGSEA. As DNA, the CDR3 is TGCAGCGTTTGGGGCGGCGGGAGAGGGGCGAACACTGAAGATTTCTTT. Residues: CSVWGGGRGANTEDFF.

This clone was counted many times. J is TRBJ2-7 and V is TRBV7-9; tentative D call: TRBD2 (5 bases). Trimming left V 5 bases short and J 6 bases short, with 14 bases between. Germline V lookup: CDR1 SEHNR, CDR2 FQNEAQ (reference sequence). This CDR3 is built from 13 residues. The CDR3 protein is CASSPTEEAEQYF. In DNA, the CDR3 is TGTGCCAGCAGCCCCACGGAGGAAGCCGAGCAGTACTTC.

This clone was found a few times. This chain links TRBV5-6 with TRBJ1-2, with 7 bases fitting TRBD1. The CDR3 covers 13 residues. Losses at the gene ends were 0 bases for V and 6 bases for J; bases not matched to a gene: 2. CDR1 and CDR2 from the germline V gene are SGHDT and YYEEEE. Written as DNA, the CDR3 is TGTGCCAGCAGCTTGGGACAGGGAGATGGCTACACCTTC. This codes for CASSLGQGDGYTF.

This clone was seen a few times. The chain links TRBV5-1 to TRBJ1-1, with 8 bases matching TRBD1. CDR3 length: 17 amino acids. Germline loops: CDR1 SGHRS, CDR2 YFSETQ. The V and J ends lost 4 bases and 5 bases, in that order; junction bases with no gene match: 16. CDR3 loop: CASSLGQGSFLVTEAFF. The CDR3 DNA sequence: TGCGCCAGCAGCCTCGGACAGGGAAGCTTTCTTGTGACTGAAGCTTTCTTT.

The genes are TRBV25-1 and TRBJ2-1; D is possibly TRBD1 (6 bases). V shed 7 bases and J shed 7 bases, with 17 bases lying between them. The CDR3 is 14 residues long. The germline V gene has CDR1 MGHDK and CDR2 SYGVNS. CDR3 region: CASTWAGERNEQFF. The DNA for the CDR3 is TGTGCCAGCACGTGGGCAGGGGAGCGTAATGAGCAGTTCTTC.

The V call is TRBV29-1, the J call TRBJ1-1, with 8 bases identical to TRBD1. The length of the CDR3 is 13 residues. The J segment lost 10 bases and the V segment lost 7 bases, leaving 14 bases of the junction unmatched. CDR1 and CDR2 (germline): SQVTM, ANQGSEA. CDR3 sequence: CSAKSGTGDRAFF. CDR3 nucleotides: TGCAGCGCCAAGTCCGGGACAGGCGACCGAGCTTTCTTT.

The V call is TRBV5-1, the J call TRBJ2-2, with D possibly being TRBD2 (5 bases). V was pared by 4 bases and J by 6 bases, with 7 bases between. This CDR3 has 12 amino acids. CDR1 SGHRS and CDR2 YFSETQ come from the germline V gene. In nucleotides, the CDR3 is TGCGCCAGCAGCGAGGGTCCCGGGGAGCTGTTTTTT. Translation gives CASSEGPGELFF.

The CDR3 sequence: CASSRTGGQPQHF. CDR3 bases: TGTGCCAGCAGTCGGACAGGGGGACAGCCCCAGCATTTT. V gene TRBV7-8 combines with J gene TRBJ1-5; TRBD1 matches 10 bases. The CDR3 covers 13 residues. V was pared by 6 bases and J by 7 bases, with 3 bases of the junction left unmatched. The germline CDR1 and CDR2 sequences are SGHVS and FQNEAQ.